These T cell receptor beta chains were read from a single sample in a study of blood T cell repertoires in COVID-19. The protocol was immunoSEQ multiplex PCR, while the TCRdb copy is restricted to in-frame clones and leaves out a portion. The sample yields about 470,000 clones, approximately 86% seen once. The sample comprised PBMCs or T cells enriched from blood (not recorded which). The receptors shown here come from a woman in her late teens or twenties who had recovered from COVID-19. CDR3s include the opening cysteine and the closing phenylalanine or tryptophan. Fields, in order: V gene, clone size, D gene, CDR3 length, J gene, CDR3 protein, CDR3 DNA. The D gene is left open where the match is weak. Clone size is given for some rows only: seen once, a few or many times, or a class if the clone is expanded.

TRBV28	.	.	12	TRBJ1-2	CASRSTNYGYTF	TGTGCCAGCAGGTCAACTAACTATGGCTACACCTTC
TRBV3-1/TRBV3-2	.	TRBD1	15	TRBJ1-5	CASSLGQEGNQPQHF	TGTGCCAGCAGCCTGGGACAGGAGGGGAATCAGCCCCAGCATTTT
TRBV15	.	.	16	TRBJ2-7	CATSQVNWAGTYEQYF	TGTGCCACCAGCCAAGTCAACTGGGCAGGGACCTACGAGCAGTACTTC
TRBV19	.	TRBD2	18	TRBJ2-2	CASSRPAAGGLGAGELFF	TGTGCCAGTAGTAGGCCAGCAGCGGGGGGGCTGGGGGCCGGGGAGCTGTTTTTT
TRBV2	.	.	13	TRBJ2-6	CASTFSGANVLTF	TGTGCCAGCACCTTCTCTGGGGCCAACGTCCTGACTTTC
TRBV5-1	.	.	15	TRBJ2-3	CASSLDGGAADTQYF	TGCGCCAGCAGCTTGGACGGCGGGGCGGCGGATACGCAGTATTTT
TRBV19	once	TRBD1	15	TRBJ1-1	CASTDRGPVGAEAFF	TGTGCCAGTACGGACAGGGGGCCCGTCGGGGCTGAAGCTTTCTTT
TRBV6-5	.	.	14	TRBJ1-1	CASKGMTENTEAFF	TGTGCCAGCAAGGGGATGACAGAGAACACTGAAGCTTTCTTT
TRBV18	once	TRBD1	14	TRBJ2-7	CASSTGQGIYEQYF	TGTGCCAGCTCAACGGGACAGGGAATCTACGAGCAGTACTTC
TRBV6-6	.	.	14	TRBJ2-5	CASSPGSQSETQYF	TGTGCCAGCAGTCCGGGAAGTCAAAGCGAGACCCAGTACTTC
TRBV2	.	.	11	TRBJ1-2	CASFGGVGYTF	TGTGCCAGCTTCGGAGGAGTGGGCTACACCTTC
TRBV19	.	.	14	TRBJ2-7	CASRGADGSYEQYF	TGTGCCAGTAGGGGAGCGGATGGTTCCTACGAGCAGTACTTC
TRBV19	.	.	14	TRBJ2-7	CASSQAGFTYEQYF	TGTGCCAGTAGTCAGGCAGGGTTTACCTACGAGCAGTACTTC
TRBV19	.	TRBD1	14	TRBJ1-1	CASSRDRGITEAFF	TGTGCCAGTAGCCGCGACAGGGGAATCACTGAAGCTTTCTTT
TRBV10-1	.	TRBD2	12	TRBJ2-3	CASSESGRGTFF	TGCGCCAGCAGTGAGTCGGGGCGGGGGACTTTTTTT
TRBV11-2	few	TRBD1	16	TRBJ1-2	CASSLSVSGQDYGYTF	TGTGCCAGCAGCTTAAGCGTTTCCGGACAGGACTATGGCTACACCTTC
TRBV30	.	.	12	TRBJ1-1	CAWNRMGTEAFF	TGTGCCTGGAACAGGATGGGCACTGAAGCTTTCTTT
TRBV7-2	.	.	15	TRBJ2-2	CASSLWPENTGELFF	TGTGCCAGCAGCTTATGGCCCGAGAACACCGGGGAGCTGTTTTTT
TRBV5-1	once	.	14	TRBJ2-7	CASSLEGNSYEQYF	TGCGCCAGCAGCTTAGAGGGTAACTCCTACGAGCAGTACTTC
TRBV12-5	.	.	12	TRBJ2-7	CASGLGGAEQYF	TGTGCTAGTGGTTTAGGAGGAGCCGAGCAGTACTTC
TRBV20-1	.	.	11	TRBJ1-2	CSARGEVDYTF	TGCAGTGCTAGAGGGGAGGTAGACTACACCTTC
TRBV6-5	.	.	12	TRBJ1-4	CASRVNSEKLFF	TGTGCCAGCAGGGTAAACAGCGAAAAACTGTTTTTT
TRBV2	.	.	13	TRBJ1-1	CASMADGNTEAFF	TGTGCCAGCATGGCTGATGGGAACACTGAAGCTTTCTTT
TRBV2	.	.	15	TRBJ1-2	CASSPSGALNYGYTF	TGTGCCAGCAGCCCAAGTGGGGCCCTAAACTATGGCTACACCTTC
TRBV5-6	.	.	15	TRBJ1-2	CASSSEGRGDYGYTF	TGTGCCAGCAGCTCGGAAGGCAGGGGAGACTATGGCTACACCTTC
TRBV6-1	.	TRBD1	19	TRBJ1-2	CASSEAPRGGAVLNYGYTF	TGTGCCAGCAGTGAAGCGCCTCGAGGGGGCGCGGTCCTGAACTATGGCTACACCTTC
TRBV5-6	.	TRBD1	15	TRBJ1-6	CASSLGRGHNSPLHF	TGTGCCAGCAGCTTGGGTAGGGGGCATAATTCACCCCTCCACTTT
TRBV19	.	.	13	TRBJ1-5	CASRQSDYQPQHF	TGTGCCAGCAGACAGAGTGATTATCAGCCCCAGCATTTT
TRBV3-1/TRBV3-2	.	.	14	TRBJ1-2	CASSPKTRGDGYTF	TGTGCCAGCAGCCCGAAGACACGGGGAGATGGCTACACCTTC
TRBV27	.	.	11	TRBJ1-2	CASSSGYGYTF	TGTGCCAGCAGTTCGGGCTATGGCTACACCTTC
TRBV6-5	.	.	15	TRBJ1-1	CASTPSIGGNTEAFF	TGTGCCAGCACTCCGAGTATCGGGGGAAACACTGAAGCTTTCTTT
TRBV19	.	.	12	TRBJ1-5	CASTAGGQPQHF	TGTGCCAGTACAGCGGGGGGACAGCCCCAGCATTTT
TRBV7-2	once	.	15	TRBJ2-1	CASSSRQAQANEQFF	TGTGCCAGCAGCTCACGACAGGCCCAGGCCAATGAGCAGTTCTTC
TRBV11-2	.	TRBD1	15	TRBJ2-2	CASSLTGDRTGELFF	TGTGCCAGCAGCTTGACAGGGGACCGCACCGGGGAGCTGTTTTTT
TRBV10-2	.	.	14	TRBJ1-5	CASSERREDQPQHF	TGCGCCAGCAGTGAGAGGAGGGAGGATCAGCCCCAGCATTTT
TRBV19	.	.	14	TRBJ1-5	CASSPLKSPQPQHF	TGTGCCAGTAGTCCTCTCAAAAGCCCTCAGCCCCAGCATTTT
TRBV12-3/TRBV12-4	.	TRBD1	13	TRBJ2-7	CASSFDRGYEQYF	TGTGCCAGCAGTTTCGACAGGGGCTACGAGCAGTACTTC
TRBV7-2	.	.	12	TRBJ2-5	CASSSVLETQYF	TGTGCCAGCAGCTCAGTATTGGAGACCCAGTACTTC
TRBV2	.	TRBD2	16	TRBJ2-5	CASNFLGGGYGETQYF	TGTGCCAGCAATTTCTTAGGCGGGGGTTACGGGGAGACCCAGTACTTC
TRBV18	.	TRBD1	14	TRBJ1-2	CASSPSDREGGYTF	TGTGCCAGCTCACCTTCGGACAGGGAGGGCGGCTACACCTTC
TRBV6-4	.	TRBD2	16	TRBJ2-2	CASSPLLAANTGELFF	TGTGCCAGCAGTCCTCTACTAGCGGCCAACACCGGGGAGCTGTTTTTT
TRBV7-2	.	TRBD2	16	TRBJ2-5	CASSPVSSGGRETQYF	TGTGCCAGCAGCCCAGTGTCTAGCGGGGGAAGAGAGACCCAGTACTTC
TRBV18	.	.	12	TRBJ1-1	CASSPFEAEAFF	TGTGCCAGCTCACCCTTCGAGGCTGAAGCTTTCTTT
TRBV9	.	TRBD1	16	TRBJ1-3	CASSPTGELPGNTIYF	TGTGCCAGCAGCCCGACAGGGGAACTTCCTGGAAACACCATATATTTT
TRBV5-6	.	TRBD1	14	TRBJ2-7	CASNPGTGSYEQYF	TGTGCCAGCAACCCCGGGACAGGGTCGTACGAGCAGTACTTC
TRBV11-3	.	.	15	TRBJ2-5	CASSYPGTPRGTQYF	TGTGCCAGCAGCTACCCCGGGACACCACGGGGGACCCAGTACTTC
TRBV27	.	.	11	TRBJ1-1	CASSRGGEAFF	TGTGCCAGCAGCCGCGGGGGTGAAGCTTTCTTT
TRBV5-3	.	TRBD1	17	TRBJ1-5	CASARGQDIYSNQPQHF	TGTGCCAGCGCTCGGGGACAGGATATCTATAGCAATCAGCCCCAGCATTTT
TRBV5-8	.	.	17	TRBJ2-5	CASSLVLLGVGQETQYF	TGTGCCAGCAGCTTGGTCCTCTTAGGAGTTGGGCAAGAGACCCAGTACTTC
TRBV28	.	TRBD1	16	TRBJ2-6	CASRNRGFSGANVLTF	TGTGCCAGCAGGAACAGGGGATTTTCTGGGGCCAACGTCCTGACTTTC